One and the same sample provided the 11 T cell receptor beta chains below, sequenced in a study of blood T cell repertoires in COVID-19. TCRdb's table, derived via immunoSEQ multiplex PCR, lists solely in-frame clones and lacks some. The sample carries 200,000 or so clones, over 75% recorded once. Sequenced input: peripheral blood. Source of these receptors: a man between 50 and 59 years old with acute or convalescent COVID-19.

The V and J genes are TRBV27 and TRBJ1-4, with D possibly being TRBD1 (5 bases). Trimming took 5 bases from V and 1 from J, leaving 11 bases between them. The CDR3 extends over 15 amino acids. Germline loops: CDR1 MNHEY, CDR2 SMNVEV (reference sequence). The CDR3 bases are TGTGCCAGCAGTGTGCAGGGACTAACTAATGAAAAACTGTTTTTT. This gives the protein CASSVQGLTNEKLFF.

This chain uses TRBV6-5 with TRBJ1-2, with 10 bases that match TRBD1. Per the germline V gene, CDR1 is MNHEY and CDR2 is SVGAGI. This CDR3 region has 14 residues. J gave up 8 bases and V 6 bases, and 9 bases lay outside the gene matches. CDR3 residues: CASRGTGARRGYTF. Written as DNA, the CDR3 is TGTGCCAGCAGAGGGACAGGGGCACGGCGGGGCTACACCTTC.

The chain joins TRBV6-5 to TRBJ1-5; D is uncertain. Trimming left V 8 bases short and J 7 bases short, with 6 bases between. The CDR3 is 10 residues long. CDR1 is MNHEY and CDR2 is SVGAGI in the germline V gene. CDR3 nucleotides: TGTGCCAGCGGCAGGCAGCCCCAGCATTTT. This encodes CASGRQPQHF.

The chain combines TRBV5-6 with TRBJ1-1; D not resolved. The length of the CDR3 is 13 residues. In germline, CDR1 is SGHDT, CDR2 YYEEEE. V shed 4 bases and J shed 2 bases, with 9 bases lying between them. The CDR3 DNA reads TGTGCCAGCAGCGGAGCTTTAAACACTGAAGCTTTCTTT. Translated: CASSGALNTEAFF.

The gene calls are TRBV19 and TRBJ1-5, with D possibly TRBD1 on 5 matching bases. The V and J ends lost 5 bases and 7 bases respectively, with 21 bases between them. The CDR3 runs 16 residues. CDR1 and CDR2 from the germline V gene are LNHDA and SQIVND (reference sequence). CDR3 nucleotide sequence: TGTGCCAGTAGTGTGTCCCCTCAGGGCCGGGGGCAGCCCCAGCATTTT. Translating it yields CASSVSPQGRGQPQHF.

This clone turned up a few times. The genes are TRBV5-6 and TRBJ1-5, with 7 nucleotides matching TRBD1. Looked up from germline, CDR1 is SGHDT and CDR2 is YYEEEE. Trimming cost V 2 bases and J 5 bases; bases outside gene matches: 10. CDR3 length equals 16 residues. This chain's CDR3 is CASSLTGTGEYQPQHF. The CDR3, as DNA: TGTGCCAGCAGCTTAACCGGAACAGGGGAGTATCAGCCCCAGCATTTT.

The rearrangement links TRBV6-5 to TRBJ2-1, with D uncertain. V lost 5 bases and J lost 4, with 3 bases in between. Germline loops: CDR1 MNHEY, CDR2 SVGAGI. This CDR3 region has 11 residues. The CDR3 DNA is TGTGCCAGCAGTCAGTACAATGAGCAGTTCTTC. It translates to CASSQYNEQFF.

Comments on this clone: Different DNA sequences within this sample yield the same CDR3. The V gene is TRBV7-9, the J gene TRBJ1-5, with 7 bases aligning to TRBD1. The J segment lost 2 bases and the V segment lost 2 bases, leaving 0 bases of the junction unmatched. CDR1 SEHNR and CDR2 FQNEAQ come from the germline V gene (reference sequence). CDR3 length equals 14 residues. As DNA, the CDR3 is TGTGCCAGCAGCTTAACAGGGGGCAATCAGCCCCAGCATTTT. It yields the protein CASSLTGGNQPQHF.

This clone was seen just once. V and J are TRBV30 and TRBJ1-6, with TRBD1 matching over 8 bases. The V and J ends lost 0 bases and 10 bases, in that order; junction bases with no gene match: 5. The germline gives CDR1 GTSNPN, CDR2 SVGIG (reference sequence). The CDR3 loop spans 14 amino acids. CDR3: CAWSVSGGGSPLHF. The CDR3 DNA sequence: TGTGCCTGGAGTGTATCAGGGGGCGGCTCACCCCTCCACTTT. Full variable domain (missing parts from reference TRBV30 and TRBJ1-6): SQTIHQWPATLVQPVGSPLSLECTVEGTSNPNLYWYRQAAGRGLQLLFYSVGIGQISSEVPQNLSASRPQDRQFILSSKKLLLSDSGFYLCAWSVSGGGSPLHFGNGTRLTVT.

The CDR3 here is CASSFLQGEAFF. The CDR3 DNA follows: TGTGCCAGCAGCTTCCTCCAGGGAGAAGCTTTCTTT. The V gene is TRBV5-6, the J gene TRBJ1-1; tentatively, D is TRBD1 (5 bases). Trimming stripped 2 bases from V and 8 bases from J, with 10 bases between. Germline V gene lookup returns CDR1 SGHDT and CDR2 YYEEEE. The CDR3 is 12 residues long.

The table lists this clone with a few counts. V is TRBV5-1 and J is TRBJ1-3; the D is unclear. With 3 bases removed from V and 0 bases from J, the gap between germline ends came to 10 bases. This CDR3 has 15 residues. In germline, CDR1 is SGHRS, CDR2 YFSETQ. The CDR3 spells CASSSPTPSGNTIYF. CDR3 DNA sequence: TGCGCCAGCAGCTCGCCGACACCCTCTGGAAACACCATATATTTT.